These 27 T cell receptor beta chains came from one sample sequenced in a study of blood T cell repertoires in COVID-19. Clones were read by immunoSEQ multiplex PCR, and TCRdb kept only the in-frame ones, dropping some. The profile shows 250,000 to 350,000 clones, around nine tenths of them singletons. Sequences were obtained from PBMCs or T cells enriched from blood (not recorded which). These receptors were taken from a woman in her sixties or seventies in a cohort exposed to, infected with or recovered from COVID-19 (not recorded which).

For the CDR3, the DNA is TGTGCCATCAGTGAGTCGATTGGGACAGGGGTACAGCCCCAGCATTTT. This gives the protein CAISESIGTGVQPQHF. The chain links TRBV10-3 to TRBJ1-5; 10 positions match TRBD1. The J segment lost 7 bases and the V segment lost 0 bases, leaving 6 bases of the junction unmatched. In germline, CDR1 is ENHRY, CDR2 SYGVKD. The CDR3 is 16 amino acids.

The rearrangement joins TRBV30 to TRBJ1-5; D ambiguous. Germline CDR1 GTSNPN, CDR2 SVGIG (reference sequence). The CDR3 spans 13 residues. Trimming took 1 base from V and 1 from J, leaving 5 bases between them. The CDR3 is CAWSGSSNQPQHF. Written as DNA, the CDR3 is TGTGCCTGGAGTGGGAGCAGCAATCAGCCCCAGCATTTT.

V usage is TRBV7-2 and J usage is TRBJ2-5, with D perhaps matching TRBD2 (6 bases). V lost 2 bases, J lost 5 bases, and 15 bases lay in between. Germline CDR1 is SGHTA and CDR2 is FQGNSA. This CDR3 spans 15 amino acids. This CDR3 reads CASSLMVASAETQYF. CDR3 in DNA: TGTGCCAGCAGCTTAATGGTCGCTAGCGCGGAGACCCAGTACTTC.

This sequence joins TRBV5-4 and TRBJ2-1; TRBD2 matches 14 bases. The germline gives CDR1 SGHNT, CDR2 YYREEE (reference sequence). The CDR3 sequence is 16 residues long. V gave up 4 bases and J gave up 9 bases; unmatched junction bases: 9. The CDR3 reads CASSPTGGLAGGEQFF. DNA for the CDR3: TGTGCCAGCAGCCCAACGGGCGGACTAGCGGGAGGTGAGCAGTTCTTC.

CDR3 sequence: CAWRGGQGGDEAFF. DNA of the CDR3: TGTGCCTGGAGGGGAGGACAGGGGGGTGATGAAGCTTTCTTT. The V and J genes are TRBV30 and TRBJ1-1; 10 bases match TRBD1. The CDR3 is 14 residues long. V trimming: 3 bases; J trimming: 7 bases; junction bases outside the gene matches: 8. Germline V gene sequence: CDR1 GTSNPN, CDR2 SVGIG (reference sequence).

This clone has only a few counts. This chain uses TRBV19 with TRBJ2-4; 8 bases fit TRBD1. The junction had 10 bases not matched to a gene; V was cut back by 6 bases and J by 0 bases. The V gene's germline CDR1 is LNHDA and CDR2 SQIVND (reference sequence). The CDR3 totals 17 residues. CDR3 amino acids: CASRNAGTGTAKNIQYF. The CDR3 DNA reads as TGTGCCAGTAGGAATGCCGGGACAGGTACAGCCAAAAACATTCAGTACTTC.

The gene calls are TRBV5-1 and TRBJ1-2; D might be TRBD1 (5 bases). Germline-derived CDR1 and CDR2 are SGHRS and YFSETQ. CDR3 length: 15 residues. V lost 0 bases to trimming and J lost 4 bases, with 13 bases between them. CDR3 coding DNA: TGCGCCAGCAGCTTGGGGGCGGGGGATGGCTATGGCTACACCTTC. It translates to CASSLGAGDGYGYTF. The full variable domain, in which reference TRBV5-1 and TRBJ1-2 provide the parts outside the CDR3, is KAGVTQTPRYLIKTRGQQVTLSCSPISGHRSVSWYQQTPGQGLQFLFEYFSETQRNKGNFPGRFSGRQFSNSRSEMNVSTLELGDSALYLCASSLGAGDGYGYTFGSGTRLTVV.

This chain links TRBV19 with TRBJ2-5; TRBD1 aligns across 10 bases. This CDR3 has 19 amino acids. Germline V gene lookup returns CDR1 LNHDA and CDR2 SQIVND (reference sequence). The trim removed 6 bases at V and 0 bases at J, leaving 16 bases unmatched. CDR3 coding DNA: TGTGCCAGTAGCAATCCTCCGGGACAGGGGACTAAAGACCAAGAGACCCAGTACTTC. This translates into CASSNPPGQGTKDQETQYF.

With regard to this clone: This specimen includes other DNA sequences encoding the same CDR3. V gene TRBV18 combines with J gene TRBJ2-7; 16 nucleotides line up with TRBD2. CDR1 KGHSH and CDR2 LQKENI come from the germline V gene. V lost 0 bases to trimming and J lost 4 bases; unmatched junction nucleotides: 0. This CDR3 spans 16 amino acids. The CDR3 DNA reads TGTGCCAGCTCACCACCGGGACTAGCGGGAGGGTACGAGCAGTACTTC. This sequence encodes CASSPPGLAGGYEQYF.

The rearrangement joins TRBV9 to TRBJ1-2; TRBD1 matches 8 bases. Germline CDR1 SGDLS, CDR2 YYNGEE. J was trimmed by 4 bases and V by 4 bases; bases with no gene match: 12. The CDR3 totals 16 residues. CDR3 sequence: CASSLGAGGEVYGYTF. The CDR3 DNA reads TGTGCCAGCAGCCTAGGAGCAGGGGGCGAGGTCTATGGCTACACCTTC.

This clone appeared once. The chain uses TRBV7-9 and TRBJ2-1, with a possible D match to TRBD1 (6 bases). With 5 bases removed from V and 2 bases from J, the gap between germline ends came to 16 bases. Germline V gives CDR1 SEHNR, CDR2 FQNEAQ (reference sequence). This CDR3 region has 16 residues. The chain's CDR3 is CASSLGTGTPYNEQFF. CDR3 bases: TGTGCCAGCAGCCTAGGGACCGGGACACCCTACAATGAGCAGTTCTTC.

About this clone: Other DNA sequences in the sample encode the same CDR3. The gene calls are TRBV15 and TRBJ1-5; no clear D. Deletions cut 0 bases from V and 1 base from J, with 10 bases between. The CDR3 is made up of 16 amino acids. Germline V gives CDR1 LNHNV, CDR2 YYDKDF (reference sequence). The CDR3 is CATSRDRPGSNQPQHF. The CDR3 nucleotides read TGTGCCACCAGCAGAGATCGTCCAGGCAGCAATCAGCCCCAGCATTTT.

The chain employs TRBV24-1 and TRBJ2-5; tentatively, D is TRBD1 (6 bases). Per the germline V gene, CDR1 is KGHDR and CDR2 is SFDVKD. V dropped 2 bases and J dropped 5 bases, with 14 bases sitting between them. The CDR3 totals 15 residues. CDR3 sequence reads: CATSDSQGTWETQYF. DNA for the CDR3: TGTGCCACCAGTGATTCACAGGGTACTTGGGAGACCCAGTACTTC.

The rearrangement joins TRBV14 to TRBJ1-3; D perhaps matches TRBD1 (5 bases). With 6 bases removed from V and 4 bases from J, the gap between germline ends came to 13 bases. The CDR3 is 14 residues long. From germline, CDR1 is SGHDN and CDR2 FVKESK. CDR3 protein: CASSPGTGGNTIYF. The CDR3 nucleotides are TGTGCCAGCAGTCCCGGGACTGGGGGAAACACCATATATTTT.

J is TRBJ2-7 and V is TRBV11-2, with a possible D match to TRBD2 (5 bases). Germline CDR1 reads SGHAT; CDR2 reads FQNNGV. The CDR3 has 12 residues. The V and J ends lost 5 bases and 9 bases respectively, with 14 bases between them. CDR3 loop: CASSHTDSGQYF. In nucleotides, the CDR3 is TGTGCCAGCAGCCATACGGACTCGGGGCAGTACTTC.

This clone showed up just once. The V and J genes are TRBV7-8 and TRBJ1-1; 7 nucleotides agree with TRBD1. CDR3 size: 14 residues. V lost 5 bases and J lost 3; bases outside the gene matches: 6. CDR1 and CDR2 (germline): SGHVS, FQNEAQ. DNA for the CDR3: TGTGCCAGCAGCCCAGAGACAGGGCACACTGAAGCTTTCTTT. This sequence encodes CASSPETGHTEAFF.

The genes are TRBV7-8 and TRBJ1-4, with a weak D call TRBD1 (6 bases). The CDR3 covers 18 residues. Germline V CDR1 and CDR2: SGHVS, FQNEAQ. V lost 1 base to trimming and J lost 5 bases, with 20 bases between them. The DNA for the CDR3 is TGTGCCAGCAGCTTAGGGGAGGGGGGGTTCTCGGTCAATGAAAAACTGTTTTTT. It yields the protein CASSLGEGGFSVNEKLFF.

The chain combines TRBV28 with TRBJ2-1; TRBD2 agrees at 11 bases. V shed 3 bases, J shed 5 bases, and the junction held 6 bases outside the gene matches. Germline V gene data show CDR1 as MDHEN and CDR2 as SYDVKM. The CDR3 is 16 residues long. CDR3 bases: TGTGCCAGCAGTTTCCTTAGCGGGAGGGCGAACAATGAGCAGTTCTTC. Encoded protein: CASSFLSGRANNEQFF.

This chain joins TRBV3-1 (or the pseudogene TRBV3-2) and TRBJ1-5; 7 bases map to TRBD1. The CDR3 has 15 residues. V lost 3 bases and J lost 7; bases outside the gene matches: 9. The V gene's germline CDR1 is LGHDT and CDR2 YNNKEL (reference sequence). The CDR3 is CASSQEKGARQPQHF. DNA of the CDR3: TGTGCCAGCAGCCAGGAAAAGGGGGCTAGGCAGCCCCAGCATTTT.

The DNA of the CDR3 is TGTGCCAGCAGCTTAGCAGGGGGCCCCCAAGAGACCCAGTACTTC. The encoded protein is CASSLAGGPQETQYF. The V call is TRBV5-6, the J call TRBJ2-5; 8 bases align to TRBD1. Germline values: CDR1 SGHDT, CDR2 YYEEEE. The trim removed 2 bases at V and 1 base at J, leaving 4 bases unmatched. CDR3 size: 15 residues.

The V gene is TRBV3-1 (or the pseudogene TRBV3-2), the J gene TRBJ2-5; the match to TRBD2 covers 8 bases. Per the germline V gene, CDR1 is LGHDT and CDR2 is YNNKEL (reference sequence). The CDR3 consists of 15 residues. The ends lost 1 base at V and 5 bases at J; junction bases unmatched: 6. This chain's CDR3 is CASSQGGTSAETQYF. CDR3 DNA sequence: TGTGCCAGCAGCCAAGGGGGGACTAGTGCGGAGACCCAGTACTTC.

This clone was seen more than once but under ten times. V and J are TRBV5-4 and TRBJ2-1, with D perhaps TRBD1 (6 bases). Germline V CDR1 and CDR2: SGHNT, YYREEE (reference sequence). This CDR3 is built from 14 residues. V shed 6 bases and J shed 5 bases, with 15 bases lying between them. The CDR3 DNA reads as TGTGCCAGCACCCGGATAGGGGGAAACAATGAGCAGTTCTTC. It is translated as CASTRIGGNNEQFF.

The rearrangement links TRBV2 to TRBJ2-7; D uncertain. V gave up 8 bases and J gave up 3 bases, with 14 bases separating them. The CDR3 totals 13 residues. In germline, CDR1 is SNHLY, CDR2 FYNNEI. CDR3 sequence: CASSSPSDYEQYF. The CDR3, as DNA: TGTGCCAGCTCCTCTCCTAGTGACTACGAGCAGTACTTC.

The chain carries TRBV18 and TRBJ1-1; the match to TRBD1 covers 10 bases. With 6 bases clipped from V and 5 bases from J, the junction kept 9 bases outside the gene matches. The CDR3 consists of 15 residues. Germline V gene data show CDR1 as KGHSH and CDR2 as LQKENI. This chain's CDR3 is CASSPDRGRGTEAFF. CDR3 nucleotide sequence: TGTGCCAGCTCCCCAGACAGGGGGCGGGGTACTGAAGCTTTCTTT.

The gene calls are TRBV24-1 and TRBJ2-5, with unresolved D. The CDR3 contains 13 residues. Germline values: CDR1 KGHDR, CDR2 SFDVKD. Trimming pared 8 bases from V and 0 bases from J, leaving 9 bases between. In DNA form, the CDR3 reads TGTGCCACCAAATGGCGGAACCAAGAGACCCAGTACTTC. The encoded protein is CATKWRNQETQYF.

A single count supports this clone. The genes are TRBV30 and TRBJ2-3; D is ambiguous. The CDR3 is made up of 12 amino acids. CDR1 GTSNPN and CDR2 SVGIG come from the germline V gene (reference sequence). V was pared by 0 bases and J by 5 bases, with 6 bases between. The CDR3 sequence: CAWSVSVDTQYF. CDR3 sequence (DNA): TGTGCCTGGAGTGTCTCGGTAGATACGCAGTATTTT.

This chain joins TRBV3-1 (or the pseudogene TRBV3-2) and TRBJ2-7, with 7 bases that match TRBD1. Per germline, CDR1 LGHDT and CDR2 YNNKEL (reference sequence). The CDR3 is made up of 14 amino acids. J gave up 6 bases and V 4 bases, and 9 bases lay outside the gene matches. The CDR3 DNA reads as TGTGCCAGCAGCCTCCGACAGGGATCGGTCGAGCAGTACTTC. Residues: CASSLRQGSVEQYF.